The 30 T cell receptor beta chains presented below share a single source sample, sequenced in a study of blood T cell repertoires in COVID-19. Profiling relied on immunoSEQ multiplex PCR, and the TCRdb table lists in-frame clones only, not all of them. The repertoire holds hundreds of thousands of clones, 82% seen once, with around an eighth in the top ten. Input material: peripheral blood. These receptors originate from a woman aged 60-75 years with active or convalescent COVID-19.

About this clone: The same CDR3 arises from other DNA sequences in this sample as well. This sequence joins TRBV7-9 and TRBJ2-3; 9 bases align to TRBD2. The ends lost 1 base at V and 4 bases at J; junction bases unmatched: 3. Germline assignment: CDR1 SEHNR and CDR2 FQNEAQ (reference sequence). CDR3 length: 15 residues. The CDR3 region is CASSLEGLASDTQYF. The CDR3 DNA is TGTGCCAGCAGCTTAGAGGGACTAGCTTCAGATACGCAGTATTTT.

This chain links TRBV7-2 with TRBJ2-1; D is ambiguous. The V gene lost 4 bases and the J gene lost 7 bases, with 17 bases spanning the gap. The CDR3 loop spans 15 amino acids. Per germline, CDR1 SGHTA and CDR2 FQGNSA. CDR3 coding DNA: TGTGCCAGCAGCTACCAACTCCGCCAGGTAAATGAGCAGTTCTTC. This translates into CASSYQLRQVNEQFF. The full variable domain, in which reference TRBV7-2 and TRBJ2-1 provide the parts outside the CDR3, is GAGVSQSPSNKVTEKGKDVELRCDPISGHTALYWYRQSLGQGLEFLIYFQGNSAPDKSGLPSDRFSAERTGGSVSTLTIQRTQQEDSAVYLCASSYQLRQVNEQFFGPGTRLTVL.

V and J are TRBV21-1 and TRBJ2-1; the D call of TRBD2 is as the table states it, not checked on the DNA. TRBV21-1 represents a pseudogene. The CDR3 runs 14 residues. CDR3 bases: TGTGCCAGCAGCTTAGGACTAGCGAACAATGAGCAGTTCTTC. Translating it yields CASSLGLANNEQFF.

This chain links TRBV7-9 with TRBJ1-4; TRBD1 is a possible D gene (6 bases). This CDR3 contains 16 residues. Germline V CDR1 and CDR2: SEHNR, FQNEAQ (reference sequence). The germline V and J ends were trimmed by 6 bases and 4 bases, with 18 bases remaining between them. The CDR3, as DNA: TGTGCCAGCAGTAGACAGGTCGGCTATGGTAATGAAAAACTGTTTTTT. It encodes CASSRQVGYGNEKLFF.

The rearrangement links TRBV5-1 to TRBJ2-5; TRBD2 agrees at 8 bases. Per germline, CDR1 SGHRS and CDR2 YFSETQ. V dropped 4 bases and J dropped 5; count of bases not matched to a gene: 13. This CDR3 has 16 amino acids. The CDR3 DNA follows: TGCGCCAGCAGCATCCGCGGGGGGCAAACCTCGGAGACCCAGTACTTC. It codes for CASSIRGGQTSETQYF.

V gene TRBV6-5 combines with J gene TRBJ2-1; 9 nucleotides match TRBD2. J gave up 9 bases and V 4 bases, and 10 bases lay outside the gene matches. CDR3 length: 15 residues. Germline lookup yields CDR1 MNHEY and CDR2 SVGAGI. CDR3 coding DNA: TGTGCCAGCAGTTCCCCCAAGCGGGGGGTCTTTGAGCAGTTCTTC. Its translation: CASSSPKRGVFEQFF.

The J gene is TRBJ2-7, the V gene TRBV5-4, with 8 positions matching TRBD2. This CDR3 region has 15 residues. CDR1 and CDR2 (germline): SGHNT, YYREEE (reference sequence). The trim removed 2 bases at V and 0 bases at J, leaving 4 bases unmatched. DNA of the CDR3: TGTGCCAGCAGCTTAGCGGGGGACCCCTCCTACGAGCAGTACTTC. The encoded protein is CASSLAGDPSYEQYF. Combining the CDR3 with reference TRBV5-4 and TRBJ2-7 gives the whole variable domain ETGVTQSPTHLIKTRGQQVTLRCSSQSGHNTVSWYQQALGQGPQFIFQYYREEENGRGNFPPRFSGLQFPNYSSELNVNALELDDSALYLCASSLAGDPSYEQYFGPGTRLTVT.

This chain joins TRBV19 and TRBJ2-5; tentatively, D is TRBD2 (7 bases). CDR3 length: 14 residues. The germline CDR1 and CDR2 sequences are LNHDA and SQIVND (reference sequence). V dropped 0 bases and J dropped 6 bases, with 11 bases sitting between them. CDR3 in DNA: TGTGCCAGTAGTATAGAGGGGGGGCAAAAGACCCAGTACTTC. This codes for CASSIEGGQKTQYF.

The rearrangement links TRBV7-9 to TRBJ1-1, with 11 nucleotides matching TRBD1. The CDR3 is 16 amino acids. Germline CDR1 SEHNR, CDR2 FQNEAQ (reference sequence). J gave up 7 bases and V 2 bases, and 9 bases lay outside the gene matches. In nucleotides, the CDR3 is TGTGCCAGCAGCTTACAAGGACAGGGGGCTGTTGATGAAGCTTTCTTT. Protein sequence: CASSLQGQGAVDEAFF. Full variable domain (outside the CDR3, taken from reference TRBV7-9 and TRBJ1-1): DTGVSQNPRHKITKRGQNVTFRCDPISEHNRLYWYRQTLGQGPEFLTYFQNEAQLEKSRLLSDRFSAERPKGSFSTLEIQRTEQGDSAMYLCASSLQGQGAVDEAFFGQGTRLTVV.

The chain recombines TRBV27 with TRBJ2-7; TRBD2 agrees at 7 bases. This CDR3 has 13 residues. The J segment lost 3 bases and the V segment lost 6 bases, leaving 5 bases of the junction unmatched. Germline values: CDR1 MNHEY, CDR2 SMNVEV (reference sequence). The CDR3 DNA reads TGTGCCAGCAGATGGTCGGGAGGCTACGAGCAGTACTTC. Protein: CASRWSGGYEQYF.

V is TRBV6-2 or TRBV6-3 and J is TRBJ2-7; 10 bases are shared with TRBD1. The germline CDR1 and CDR2 sequences are MNHEY and SVGEGT. J lost 7 bases, V lost 4 bases, and 13 bases had no gene match. The CDR3 runs to 16 residues. The CDR3 sequence: CASSSGTGALSGEQYF. In nucleotides, the CDR3 is TGTGCCAGCAGTTCCGGGACAGGGGCCCTTTCGGGGGAGCAGTACTTC.

The chain joins TRBV27 to TRBJ2-1; 7 bases line up with TRBD2. The germline V gene has CDR1 MNHEY and CDR2 SMNVEV (reference sequence). V lost 0 bases, J lost 6 bases, and 8 bases stayed unmatched. The CDR3 totals 16 residues. The CDR3, as DNA: TGTGCCAGCAGTTTATCCCCTAGCGGCGGGTCCAATGAGCAGTTCTTC. Encoded protein: CASSLSPSGGSNEQFF.

The V and J genes are TRBV10-3 and TRBJ1-5, with D possibly being TRBD1 (5 bases). V was cut by 8 bases and J by 6 bases, with 11 bases left in between. This CDR3 spans 12 amino acids. Germline CDR1 is ENHRY and CDR2 is SYGVKD. CDR3: CAIRGEGQPQHF. The CDR3 DNA reads as TGTGCCATCCGGGGGGAGGGTCAGCCCCAGCATTTT.

The chain couples TRBV5-6 to TRBJ1-1; TRBD1 might be the D (5 bases). V dropped 1 base and J dropped 13 bases, with 17 bases sitting between them. The CDR3 is 13 residues long. Germline CDR1 is SGHDT and CDR2 is YYEEEE. CDR3 DNA: TGTGCCAGCAGCTTGAGGGCAGCGAGGGGAGGTTTCTTT. This translates into CASSLRAARGGFF.

The chain recombines TRBV11-2 with TRBJ2-7; D may be TRBD1 (6 bases). V dropped 6 bases and J dropped 0 bases, with 12 bases sitting between them. Germline V gene lookup returns CDR1 SGHAT and CDR2 FQNNGV. The CDR3 loop spans 14 amino acids. DNA for the CDR3: TGTGCCAGCAGTAACGGACAGAGCTCCTACGAGCAGTACTTC. This codes for CASSNGQSSYEQYF.

The chain joins TRBV14 to TRBJ1-3; D ambiguous. Trimming took 1 base from V and 0 from J, leaving 10 bases between them. CDR1 SGHDN and CDR2 FVKESK come from the germline V gene. This CDR3 spans 16 amino acids. The CDR3 region has the DNA TGTGCCAGCAGCCAAGGTCCCGGGTCCTCTGGAAACACCATATATTTT. Encoded protein: CASSQGPGSSGNTIYF.

The chain combines TRBV3-1 (or the pseudogene TRBV3-2) with TRBJ2-3; weak D call: TRBD2 (5 bases). The CDR3 is 13 residues long. Germline lookup yields CDR1 LGHDT and CDR2 YNNKEL (reference sequence). V lost 4 bases and J lost 2, with 7 bases in between. CDR3 in DNA: TGTGCCAGCAGCCGGGGAGTCACAGATACGCAGTATTTT. Translated: CASSRGVTDTQYF.

The chain has TRBV11-3 and TRBJ2-3, with 13 bases that match TRBD2. V lost 5 bases and J lost 3; bases outside the gene matches: 5. The germline V gene encodes CDR1 SGHNT and CDR2 YENEEA. The CDR3 extends over 16 amino acids. The CDR3 here is CASSMGLAGWTDTQYF. CDR3 DNA sequence: TGTGCCAGCAGCATGGGACTAGCGGGGTGGACAGATACGCAGTATTTT.

This clone occurred once. The genes are TRBV9 and TRBJ2-2; a possible D gene is TRBD2 (5 bases). CDR1 is SGDLS, CDR2 YYNGEE, per germline. V was pared by 6 bases and J by 4 bases, with 16 bases between. The CDR3 is 15 amino acids. The CDR3 loop is CASNTVGRGTGELFF. The CDR3 coding sequence is TGTGCCAGCAATACGGTAGGACGGGGCACCGGGGAGCTGTTTTTT. The full variable domain, completed using reference TRBV9 and TRBJ2-2, is DSGVTQTPKHLITATGQRVTLRCSPRSGDLSVYWYQQSLDQGLQFLIQYYNGEERAKGNILERFSAQQFPDLHSELNLSSLELGDSALYFCASNTVGRGTGELFFGEGSRLTVL.

The chain employs TRBV5-1 and TRBJ1-6, with D hard to call. In germline, CDR1 is SGHRS, CDR2 YFSETQ. The CDR3 has 16 residues. The V and J ends lost 1 base and 3 bases respectively, with 11 bases between them. The CDR3 loop reads CASSLIGELYNSPLHF. The DNA for the CDR3 is TGCGCCAGCAGCTTGATTGGAGAGCTCTATAATTCACCCCTCCACTTT.

This chain joins TRBV19 and TRBJ1-5, with D perhaps matching TRBD1 (6 bases). CDR1 and CDR2 (germline): LNHDA, SQIVND (reference sequence). This CDR3 comprises 14 residues. V dropped 5 bases and J dropped 3 bases, with 11 bases sitting between them. The CDR3 DNA sequence: TGTGCCAGTAGTTCAGGACAGCTCAATCAGCCCCAGCATTTT. Translating gives CASSSGQLNQPQHF.

V is TRBV15 and J is TRBJ2-2; perhaps TRBD1 as D (5 bases). The germline V gene encodes CDR1 LNHNV and CDR2 YYDKDF (reference sequence). The CDR3 contains 14 residues. Trimming took 1 base from V and 9 from J, leaving 12 bases between them. CDR3 nucleotides: TGTGCCACCAGCAGAGTGGATGGGGCCCGGGAGCTGTTTTTT. Amino acids: CATSRVDGARELFF.

The chain uses TRBV30 and TRBJ1-5; 7 bases are a match to TRBD1. This CDR3 contains 16 residues. V trimming: 1 base; J trimming: 5 bases; junction bases outside the gene matches: 11. Germline V gene data show CDR1 as GTSNPN and CDR2 as SVGIG (reference sequence). DNA of the CDR3: TGTGCCTGGAGTGCTGGCTGGGACAGTGGGTATCAGCCCCAGCATTTT. Its protein is CAWSAGWDSGYQPQHF.

V and J are TRBV5-8 and TRBJ1-1, with 10 bases fitting TRBD1. CDR1 is SGHTS, CDR2 YDEGEE, per germline. The length of the CDR3 is 17 residues. The V gene end was trimmed by 5 bases and the J gene end by 0 bases; junction bases not matched to a gene: 10. The CDR3 region has the DNA TGTGCCAGCAGGCGAGACAGGGGGCGAGGGATGAACACTGAAGCTTTCTTT. Residues: CASRRDRGRGMNTEAFF.

The chain recombines TRBV3-1 (or the pseudogene TRBV3-2) with TRBJ1-1; 10 bases fit TRBD1. The CDR3 spans 16 residues. The V and J ends lost 1 base and 0 bases, in that order; junction bases with no gene match: 2. CDR1 and CDR2 from the germline V gene are LGHDT and YNNKEL (reference sequence). CDR3 in DNA: TGTGCCAGCAGCCAAGCGGGACAGGGGTTGAACACTGAAGCTTTCTTT. Encoded protein: CASSQAGQGLNTEAFF.

This chain uses TRBV5-1 with TRBJ2-1; 12 nucleotides align to TRBD1. CDR1 is SGHRS, CDR2 YFSETQ, per germline. The CDR3 totals 16 residues. J was trimmed by 7 bases and V by 0 bases; bases with no gene match: 5. This chain's CDR3 is CASSLVGTGGGNEQFF. The CDR3 nucleotides are TGCGCCAGCAGCTTGGTCGGGACAGGGGGCGGGAATGAGCAGTTCTTC.

The chain has TRBV5-8 and TRBJ2-3; 15 bases align to TRBD2. V trimming: 4 bases; J trimming: 6 bases; junction bases outside the gene matches: 9. Germline loops: CDR1 SGHTS, CDR2 YDEGEE. The CDR3 runs to 17 residues. The CDR3 DNA reads as TGTGCCAGCAGCCCCACGGGGACTAGCGGGGGGCGTGATACGCAGTATTTT. This gives the protein CASSPTGTSGGRDTQYF.

The chain uses TRBV6-6 and TRBJ1-3, with TRBD1 as a possible D gene (6 bases). The CDR3 runs to 17 residues. Germline values: CDR1 MNHNY, CDR2 SVGAGI (reference sequence). Trimming removed 5 bases at V and 0 bases at J, with 17 bases between. CDR3 sequence: CASSPSSQGFSGNTIYF. The CDR3, as DNA: TGTGCCAGCAGTCCGTCCAGCCAGGGGTTCTCTGGAAACACCATATATTTT.

The chain employs TRBV7-9 and TRBJ1-4; 7 bases are a match to TRBD1. J gave up 10 bases and V 5 bases, and 13 bases lay outside the gene matches. The germline gives CDR1 SEHNR, CDR2 FQNEAQ (reference sequence). This CDR3 spans 15 amino acids. The CDR3 nucleotides read TGTGCCAGCAGCGGCGGACAGGACCGAGGGGGAAAACTGTTTTTT. Translated: CASSGGQDRGGKLFF.

A remark on this clone: One junction end does not reproduce the germline sequence, and a read error may be involved. The chain couples TRBV9 to TRBJ2-5; 11 positions match TRBD2. Germline assignment: CDR1 SGDLS and CDR2 YYNGEE. The CDR3 has 17 residues. DNA for the CDR3: TGTGCCCGCAGCGTAGTGGGTAGCGGGGGGGCCGGAGAGACCCAGTACTTC. It codes for CARSVVGSGGAGETQYF.